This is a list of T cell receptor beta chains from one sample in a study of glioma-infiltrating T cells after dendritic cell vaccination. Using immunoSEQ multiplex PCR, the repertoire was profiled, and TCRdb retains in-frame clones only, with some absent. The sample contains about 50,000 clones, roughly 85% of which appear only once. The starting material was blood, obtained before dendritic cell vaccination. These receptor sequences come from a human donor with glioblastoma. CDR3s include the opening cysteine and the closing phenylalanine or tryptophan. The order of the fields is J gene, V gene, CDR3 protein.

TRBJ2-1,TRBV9,CASSVEVGARNEQFF
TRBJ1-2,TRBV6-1,CASSESVDIIGTNYGYTF
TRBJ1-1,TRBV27,CASSLFGGDTEAFF
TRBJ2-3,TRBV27,CASSMDSTDTQYF
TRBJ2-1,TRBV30,CAWSRGGSYWPSGGPSYNEQFF
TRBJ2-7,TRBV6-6,CASRTGSYEQYF
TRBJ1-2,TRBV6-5,CASRKAPGDITF
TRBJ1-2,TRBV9,CASSAGLSGANYGYTF
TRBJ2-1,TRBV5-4,CASSLRGAYNEQFF
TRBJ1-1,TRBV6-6,CASSASSPGVEAFF
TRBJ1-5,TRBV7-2,CASSFSTGAYQPQHF
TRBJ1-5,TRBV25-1,CASSEFLNRPNQPQHF
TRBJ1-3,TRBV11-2,CASSFVTGGGNTIYF
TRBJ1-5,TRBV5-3,CARSLVDRASNQPQHF
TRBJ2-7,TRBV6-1,CALRRGGSSYEQYF
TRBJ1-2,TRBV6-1,CASTKPPPGRNGYTF
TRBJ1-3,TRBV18,CASSPDRGNTIYF
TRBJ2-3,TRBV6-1,CAGNGASGSTDTQYF
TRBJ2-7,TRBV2,CASTRTSYEQYF
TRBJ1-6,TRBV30,CAWSHAPGTFLPLHF
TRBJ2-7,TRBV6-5,CASSYPGTGGSHEQYF
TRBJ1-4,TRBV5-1,CASSLSGREEKLFF
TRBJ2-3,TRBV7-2,CASSLGSFADTQYF
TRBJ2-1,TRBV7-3,CASSLTGSNEQFF
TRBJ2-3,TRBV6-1,CASSGLAGGPDTQYF
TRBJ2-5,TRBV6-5,CASSYGDSQETQYF
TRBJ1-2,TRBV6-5,CASSLNRGDNYGYTF
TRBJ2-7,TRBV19,CASSIFSSGSTHEQYF
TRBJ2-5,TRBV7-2,CASSAVAGGETQYF
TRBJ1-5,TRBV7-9,CASSSGGIRSNQPQHF
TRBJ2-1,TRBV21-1,CASSKTHPELAGCNEQFF
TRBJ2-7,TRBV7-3,CASSSTGATWDEQYF
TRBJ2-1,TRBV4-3,CASSQEAANEQFF